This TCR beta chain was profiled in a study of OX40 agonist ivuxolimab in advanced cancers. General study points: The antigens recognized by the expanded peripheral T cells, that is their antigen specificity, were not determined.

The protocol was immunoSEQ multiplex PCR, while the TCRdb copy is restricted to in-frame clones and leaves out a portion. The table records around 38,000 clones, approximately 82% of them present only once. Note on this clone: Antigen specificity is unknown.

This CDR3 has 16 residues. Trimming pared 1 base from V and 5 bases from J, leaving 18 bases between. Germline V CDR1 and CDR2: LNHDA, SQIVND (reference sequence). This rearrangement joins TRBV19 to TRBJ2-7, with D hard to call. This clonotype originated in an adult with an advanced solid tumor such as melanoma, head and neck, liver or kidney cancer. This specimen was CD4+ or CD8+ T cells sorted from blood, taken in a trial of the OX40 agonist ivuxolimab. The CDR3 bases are TGTGCCAGTAGTATAGGCGAAGGGCCACCTTCGGACGAGCAGTACTTC. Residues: CASSIGEGPPSDEQYF.